The 12 T cell receptor beta chains reported below all come from one sample, sequenced in a study of Tregs in tolerant kidney transplant recipients. Profiling relied on immunoSEQ multiplex PCR, and the TCRdb table lists in-frame clones only, not all of them. Its table records approximately 35,000 clones. The starting material was CD8+ T cells from blood, obtained before the transplant. The receptors shown here come from a human donor who received a combined kidney and bone marrow transplant.

As for this clone: The CDR3 extends 3 residues past the end of the read, so its final part is completed from the germline J gene. The chain links TRBV19 to TRBJ2-7, with TRBD2 matching over 9 bases. The V gene's germline CDR1 is LNHDA and CDR2 SQIVND (reference sequence). The CDR3 length is 15 residues. The trim removed 3 bases at V and 4 bases at J, leaving 7 bases unmatched. CDR3 DNA, as far as it was read: TGTGCCAGTAGTATGGGGCTAGCGGGACGTTACGAG. Protein: CASSMGLAGRYE. The whole CDR3 sequence is CASSMGLAGRYEQYF.

About this clone: The read ends 3 residues early relative to the CDR3; the germline J gene fills the gap. The gene calls are TRBV19 and TRBJ2-3, with D possibly matching TRBD2 (6 bases). The CDR3 is 13 amino acids. Germline V gene data show CDR1 as LNHDA and CDR2 as SQIVND (reference sequence). Trimming took off 4 bases at V and 6 bases at J, with 11 bases between the two ends. The sequenced part of the CDR3 DNA is TGTGCCAGTAGTACGGGCGGGGCGGATACG. Protein product: CASSTGGADT. Given in full, the CDR3 is CASSTGGADTQYF.

In the case of this clone: The read ends 3 residues before the CDR3 terminus; that terminus is restored from the germline J gene. V usage is TRBV13 and J usage is TRBJ2-5; the match to TRBD1 covers 8 bases. In germline, CDR1 is PRHDT, CDR2 FYEKMQ (reference sequence). This CDR3 has 15 residues. Losses at the gene ends were 4 bases for V and 1 base for J; bases not matched to a gene: 5. CDR3 bases read: TGTGCCAGCAGCTCATGGACAGGGAGCCAAGAGACC. Amino acid sequence: CASSSWTGSQET. The full CDR3 protein is CASSSWTGSQETQYF.

With regard to this clone: Coverage ceases 3 residues before the CDR3 finishes, and the germline J gene fills in the end. The rearrangement links TRBV6-2 or TRBV6-3 to TRBJ1-2, with TRBD1 identical over 7 bases. Germline-derived CDR1 and CDR2 are MNHEY and SVGEGT. The CDR3 has 14 amino acids. V lost 6 bases to trimming and J lost 3 bases; unmatched junction nucleotides: 7. The chain's CDR3 is CASSPPTGYYGYTF. The sequenced part of the CDR3 DNA is TGTGCCAGCAGCCCTCCGACAGGGTACTATGGC.

CDR3 sequence: CASSLGTGGDETQYF. CDR3 bases read: TGTGCCAGCAGCTTAGGAACGGGGGGGGATGAGACC. The chain joins TRBV7-2 to TRBJ2-5, with 8 bases matching TRBD2. The observed sequence ends 3 residues before the CDR3 terminus, with the missing tail filled in from the germline J gene. The CDR3 loop spans 15 amino acids. Germline CDR1 reads SGHTA; CDR2 reads FQGNSA. The trim removed 1 base at V and 5 bases at J, leaving 6 bases unmatched. Drawing the rest from reference TRBV7-2 and TRBJ2-5, the complete variable domain is GAGVSQSPSNKVTEKGKDVELRCDPISGHTALYWYRQSLGQGLEFLIYFQGNSAPDKSGLPSDRFSAERTGGSVSTLTIQRTQQEDSAVYLCASSLGTGGDETQYFGPGTRLLVL.

Turning to this clone: The missing CDR3 end, 3 residues past where the read stops, is filled in from the germline J gene. The chain is built from TRBV6-1 and TRBJ1-2; TRBD1 agrees at 12 bases. After removal of 4 bases from V and 1 base from J, the junction contained 4 bases not matched to a gene. The CDR3 has 16 residues. From germline, CDR1 is MNHNS and CDR2 SASEGT. CDR3 amino acids: CASSVGTGGFNYGYTF. The sequenced CDR3 bases are TGTGCCAGCAGTGTAGGGACAGGGGGCTTTAACTATGGC.

As for this clone: The CDR3 end is not reached by the read, which stops 3 residues before it; the germline J gene fills it in. The chain combines TRBV19 with TRBJ1-5; D gene uncertain. Germline values: CDR1 LNHDA, CDR2 SQIVND (reference sequence). The CDR3 sequence is 14 residues long. V was cut by 1 base and J by 5 bases, with 9 bases left in between. The sequenced CDR3 bases are TGTGCCAGTAGTATAGCGGGGTACGATCAGCCC. Translated, it gives CASSIAGYDQP. The whole CDR3 region reads CASSIAGYDQPQHF.

About this clone itself: The CDR3 end is not reached by the read, which stops 3 residues before it; the germline J gene fills it in. The chain carries TRBV6-1 and TRBJ1-1, with D possibly TRBD1 on 6 matching bases. V lost 3 bases to trimming and J lost 6 bases, with 11 bases between them. Germline V gene data show CDR1 as MNHNS and CDR2 as SASEGT. The CDR3 totals 13 residues. The CDR3 protein is CASSDVGAPEAFF. Partial CDR3 DNA: TGTGCCAGCAGTGATGTGGGGGCTCCTGAA.

For this clone: The CDR3 goes on 3 residues after the read ends, and that part is filled in from the germline J gene. The genes are TRBV29-1 and TRBJ2-6; no reliable D call. The germline gives CDR1 SQVTM, CDR2 ANQGSEA. The CDR3 extends over 14 amino acids. V lost 4 bases to trimming and J lost 4 bases, with 11 bases between them. CDR3 sequence reads: CSVVGSSGANVLTF. The DNA read from the CDR3 is TGCAGCGTTGTGGGTAGCTCCGGGGCCAACGTC.

To note about this clone: The sequence runs out 3 residues before the end of the CDR3; the remainder is reconstructed from the germline J gene. This chain uses TRBV2 with TRBJ2-1, with D possibly TRBD2 on 6 matching bases. The V gene's germline CDR1 is SNHLY and CDR2 FYNNEI. This CDR3 is 15 amino acids long. V lost 6 bases and J 7 bases, leaving 19 bases between the germline ends. CDR3 DNA (partial): TGTGCCAGCAGCGCCCTACTGGGACTGTGGAATGAG. Its protein product is CASSALLGLWNE. The full CDR3 is CASSALLGLWNEQFF.

As to this clone: The read finishes 3 residues shy of the CDR3 end, and the germline J gene is used to complete it. The gene calls are TRBV11-2 and TRBJ2-5, with D unresolved. The CDR3 has 12 amino acids. Germline V gene data show CDR1 as SGHAT and CDR2 as FQNNGV. The V and J ends lost 1 base and 5 bases respectively, with 5 bases between them. The DNA read from the CDR3 is TGTGCCAGCAGCTTAGCAGCGGAGACC. Protein sequence: CASSLAAET. The CDR3, in full, reads CASSLAAETQYF.

Details on this clone: Read data end 3 residues before the CDR3 end; the end is taken from the germline J gene. The chain uses TRBV7-2 and TRBJ2-1, with 11 nucleotides matching TRBD2. In germline, CDR1 is SGHTA, CDR2 FQGNSA. This CDR3 region has 15 residues. The trim removed 5 bases at V and 6 bases at J, leaving 6 bases unmatched. The chain's CDR3 is CASSPGLADGNEQFF. The CDR3 DNA, read in part, is TGTGCCAGCAGCCCGGGACTAGCGGATGGCAATGAG.